Listed below are T cell receptor beta chains from one sample, sequenced in a study of regulatory T cells in long-lasting Graves disease. TCRdb redid the calling of the multiplex PCR reads with MiXCR, one entry per CDR3 protein. The table has 650,000 to 700,000 distinct CDR3 sequences, around 32% seen once. The sample was peripheral blood mononuclear cells (PBMCs), taken when the disease was refractory, from a patient treated with antithyroid drugs. Receptor source: a female donor with Graves disease. Each CDR3 is given with its conserved first and last residue. A D gene is named only where the DNA matches it firmly. Clone size is stated in some rows and not others, as once, few, many or a class when expanded.

V	size	D	J	CDR3	DNA
TRBV29-1	many	NA	TRBJ2-5	CSVVWGETQYF	TGCAGCGTTGTTTGGGGAGAGACCCAGTACTTC
TRBV6-2/TRBV6-3	NA	TRBD1	TRBJ1-1	CASSEDLGTGVSEAFF	TGTGCCAGCAGTGAAGACCTAGGGACAGGTGTATCGGAAGCTTTCTTT
TRBV27	many	NA	TRBJ1-1	CASSSLMGRSFF	TGTGCCAGCAGTTCCCTCATGGGCCGGTCTTTCTTT
TRBV12-3/TRBV12-4	many	NA	TRBJ2-5	CASSLVREETQYF	TGTGCCAGCAGCTTGGTTAGAGAAGAGACCCAGTACTTC
TRBV5-5	few	TRBD1	TRBJ2-7	CASSLGLTGGSSYEQYF	TGTGCCAGCAGCTTGGGACTCACAGGGGGAAGCTCCTACGAGCAGTACTTC
TRBV28	many	NA	TRBJ1-1	CASSLGGSVAEAFF	TGTGCCAGCAGTTTAGGGGGCTCAGTTGCTGAAGCTTTCTTT
TRBV28	NA	NA	TRBJ1-1	CASSPRPGETEAFF	TGTGCCAGCAGCCCCAGGCCCGGTGAGACTGAAGCTTTCTTT
TRBV7-9	many	NA	TRBJ1-1	CASSFRVGLNTEAFF	TGTGCCAGCAGCTTCAGGGTTGGGCTGAACACTGAAGCTTTCTTT
TRBV20-1	NA	NA	TRBJ1-1	CSATTDLGKAFF	TGCAGTGCAACGACGGACCTTGGGAAAGCTTTCTTT
TRBV20-1	many	TRBD2	TRBJ2-7	CSARASGSLSYEQYF	TGCAGTGCTAGGGCCAGCGGGAGCCTCTCCTACGAGCAGTACTTC
TRBV28	many	NA	TRBJ1-1	CASSLQGDNSEAFF	TGTGCCAGCAGTTTACAAGGGGACAACTCTGAAGCTTTCTTT
TRBV6-1	NA	NA	TRBJ1-3	CASQNPGQWISGNTIYF	TGTGCCAGCCAAAACCCGGGACAATGGATCTCTGGAAACACCATATATTTT
TRBV6-2/TRBV6-3	NA	TRBD1	TRBJ1-4	CASSYRGGGDEKLFF	TGTGCCAGCAGTTACAGAGGGGGCGGGGATGAAAAACTGTTTTTT
TRBV25-1	NA	NA	TRBJ1-4	CASRGDEKLFF	TGTGCCAGCAGGGGTGATGAAAAACTGTTTTTT
TRBV19	once	NA	TRBJ1-4	CASSSGSSEEKLFF	TGTGCCAGTAGTTCAGGGTCCTCGGAGGAAAAACTGTTTTTT
TRBV6-1	many	NA	TRBJ1-2	CASTEEWNGYTF	TGTGCCAGTACGGAGGAGTGGAATGGCTACACCTTC
TRBV29-1	few	NA	TRBJ1-1	CSVAELGARGSGNTEAFF	TGCAGCGTTGCGGAATTGGGGGCGAGGGGGAGTGGGAACACTGAAGCTTTCTTT
TRBV4-1	NA	NA	TRBJ1-4	CASSQMREKLFF	TGCGCCAGCAGCCAGATGCGTGAAAAACTGTTTTTT